The clone carrying this T cell receptor (beta chain) was recorded at least ten times. The antigen remains unidentified. These data belong to a study of early T cells in non-severe SARS-CoV-2 infection. In the study overall: Unsorted whole blood bulk RNA was sequenced, with unpaired chains.

As part of library construction, unique molecular identifiers were attached to individual cDNA molecules. TCRdb re-analysed the 5' RACE reads in MiXCR, keeping a single row per CDR3 protein. The table lists 50,000 to 60,000 distinct CDR3 sequences, around 9.3% of them singletons. Study findings and constraints: VDJdb matching skewed toward anti-spike CD8 responses, missing private and CD4 specificities.

J lost 9 bases, V lost 2 bases, and 6 bases had no gene match. This CDR3 is 15 amino acids long. From germline, CDR1 is SGHRS and CDR2 YFSETQ. This rearrangement joins TRBV5-1 to TRBJ2-1; 12 bases match TRBD2. The receptor's source is an adult who was a healthcare worker with PCR-confirmed SARS-CoV-2 infection or an uninfected control (not recorded which). The sequenced material came from whole blood. The CDR3 is CASSLGTSGPSEQFF. CDR3 nucleotide sequence: TGCGCCAGCAGCTTAGGGACTAGCGGGCCGTCTGAGCAGTTCTTC. Full variable domain (rest looked up from reference TRBV5-1 and TRBJ2-1): KAGVTQTPRYLIKTRGQQVTLSCSPISGHRSVSWYQQTPGQGLQFLFEYFSETQRNKGNFPGRFSGRQFSNSRSEMNVSTLELGDSALYLCASSLGTSGPSEQFFGPGTRLTVL.